Shown below are 21 T cell receptor beta chains from a single sample sequenced in a study of blood T cell repertoires in COVID-19. Clones were read by immunoSEQ multiplex PCR, and TCRdb kept only the in-frame ones, dropping some. The sample holds a few hundred thousand clones; roughly nine tenths are singletons and the top ten take 4.6%. The sequenced sample was peripheral blood. The receptors stem from a woman between 40 and 50 years old who had recovered from COVID-19.

The chain joins TRBV4-3 to TRBJ2-6; weak D call: TRBD1 (6 bases). The germline V gene encodes CDR1 LGHNA and CDR2 YSLEER. With 4 bases removed from V and 2 bases from J, the gap between germline ends came to 12 bases. This CDR3 has 16 residues. CDR3 in amino acids: CASSRPTGTGANVLTF. DNA of the CDR3: TGCGCCAGCAGCCGACCCACAGGGACTGGGGCCAACGTCCTGACTTTC.

The chain is built from TRBV5-1 and TRBJ2-7; TRBD2 might be the D (6 bases). V was cut by 4 bases and J by 6 bases, with 20 bases left in between. The CDR3 totals 15 residues. The germline V gene encodes CDR1 SGHRS and CDR2 YFSETQ. In DNA form, the CDR3 reads TGCGCCAGCAGCCCGCGACCTCTGGAGGGACTCGAGCAGTACTTC. It is translated as CASSPRPLEGLEQYF. Using reference TRBV5-1 and TRBJ2-7 for the parts outside the CDR3, the full variable domain is KAGVTQTPRYLIKTRGQQVTLSCSPISGHRSVSWYQQTPGQGLQFLFEYFSETQRNKGNFPGRFSGRQFSNSRSEMNVSTLELGDSALYLCASSPRPLEGLEQYFGPGTRLTVT.

This chain links TRBV30 with TRBJ1-6; D gene ambiguous. The CDR3 length is 20 residues. V lost 1 base and J 0 bases, leaving 22 bases between the germline ends. Germline values: CDR1 GTSNPN, CDR2 SVGIG (reference sequence). The DNA of the CDR3 is TGTGCCTGGAGTGGATCATCGGCCCTCCTTAGGAGCTCCTATAATTCACCCCTCCACTTT. Amino acids: CAWSGSSALLRSSYNSPLHF.

This clone was observed once. CDR3 nucleotide sequence: TGCAGCGTTGGTGCAGGCGGGGGTCAGCCCCAGCATTTT. It translates to CSVGAGGGQPQHF. The chain combines TRBV29-1 with TRBJ1-5; possible D gene TRBD1, 5 bases. The CDR3 is 13 amino acids. In germline, CDR1 is SQVTM, CDR2 ANQGSEA. The V and J ends lost 4 bases and 6 bases respectively, with 13 bases between them.

This clone was picked up one time. The chain has TRBV11-3 and TRBJ1-5, with D possibly being TRBD1 (6 bases). V gave up 1 base and J gave up 5 bases, with 12 bases separating them. This CDR3 has 15 residues. Looked up from germline, CDR1 is SGHNT and CDR2 is YENEEA. The CDR3 region is CASSLGVGAHQPQHF. CDR3 DNA sequence: TGTGCCAGCAGCTTAGGGGTGGGGGCCCATCAGCCCCAGCATTTT.

This rearrangement joins TRBV18 to TRBJ2-1; 14 nucleotides line up with TRBD2. This CDR3 region has 16 residues. The J segment lost 6 bases and the V segment lost 3 bases, leaving 4 bases of the junction unmatched. From germline, CDR1 is KGHSH and CDR2 LQKENI. In nucleotides, the CDR3 is TGTGCCAGCTCACCCCCGGGACTAGCGGGAGTCAATGAGCAGTTCTTC. This encodes CASSPPGLAGVNEQFF.

This clone came up once. The rearrangement joins TRBV6-5 to TRBJ1-4; 7 bases fit TRBD1. The germline gives CDR1 MNHEY, CDR2 SVGAGI. This CDR3 has 13 amino acids. Trimming took 10 bases from V and 3 from J; bases not matched to a gene: 5. CDR3 sequence reads: CATSTGSNEKLFF. In DNA, the CDR3 is TGTGCCACTTCGACAGGGTCTAATGAAAAACTGTTTTTT.

The chain links TRBV2 to TRBJ2-7; TRBD1 is a possible D gene (6 bases). The CDR3 sequence is 15 residues long. From germline, CDR1 is SNHLY and CDR2 FYNNEI. V lost 1 base to trimming and J lost 4 bases, with 14 bases between them. The CDR3, as DNA: TGTGCCAGCAGTGAAGTTCGACTAAGGGGGTACGAGCAGTACTTC. Amino acid sequence: CASSEVRLRGYEQYF.

The gene calls are TRBV21-1 and TRBJ2-7; whether TRBD1, the table's D call, matches the DNA was not checked. TRBV21-1 is tagged as a pseudogene. The CDR3 length is 18 residues. CDR3 sequence (DNA): TGTGCCAGCAGCAAAGATTTGGGCCGGGACAGCAATACCTACGAGCAGTACGTC. Translated, it gives CASSKDLGRDSNTYEQYV.

The V and J genes are TRBV15 and TRBJ2-5; 9 bases line up with TRBD2. The V segment lost 5 bases and the J segment 1 base; nucleotides outside the gene matches: 8. The CDR3 is made up of 16 amino acids. Germline values: CDR1 LNHNV, CDR2 YYDKDF (reference sequence). This CDR3 is CATSRHGSGSQETQYF. CDR3 sequence (DNA): TGTGCCACCAGCCGCCACGGTAGCGGGAGCCAAGAGACCCAGTACTTC.

This chain uses TRBV4-2 with TRBJ2-2; 11 bases fit TRBD2. V gave up 6 bases and J gave up 3 bases; unmatched junction bases: 3. The CDR3 has 15 amino acids. CDR1 is LGHNA, CDR2 YNFKEQ, per germline. Here the CDR3 reads CASRISGRDTGELFF. The CDR3 DNA reads as TGTGCCAGCAGAATTAGCGGGAGGGACACCGGGGAGCTGTTTTTT.

This clone is a singleton in its sample. This sequence joins TRBV19 and TRBJ1-6; 7 positions agree with TRBD1. CDR1 LNHDA and CDR2 SQIVND come from the germline V gene (reference sequence). The V and J ends lost 5 bases and 7 bases, in that order; junction bases with no gene match: 5. This CDR3 has 14 amino acids. The CDR3 loop reads CASSEGQQNSPLHF. The DNA of the CDR3 is TGTGCCAGTAGTGAGGGACAGCAAAATTCACCCCTCCACTTT.

DNA for the CDR3: TGTGCCAGCAGCCCTACCCTACTAGCGGGGGGGCTTTTTAAGACCCAGTACTTC. Amino acid sequence: CASSPTLLAGGLFKTQYF. The chain carries TRBV6-2 or TRBV6-3 and TRBJ2-5; TRBD2 matches 13 bases. This CDR3 contains 18 residues. The V and J ends lost 6 bases and 6 bases, in that order; junction bases with no gene match: 16. CDR1 is MNHEY and CDR2 is SVGEGT in the germline V gene.

The rearrangement links TRBV6-5 to TRBJ1-2; D call uncertain. V lost 2 bases to trimming and J lost 7 bases, with 14 bases between them. The germline gives CDR1 MNHEY, CDR2 SVGAGI. The CDR3 runs to 14 residues. The CDR3 sequence: CASSYGSPAAGYTF. Here the CDR3 DNA reads TGTGCCAGCAGTTACGGGAGCCCAGCGGCTGGCTACACCTTC.

The rearrangement uses TRBV5-5 and TRBJ2-7, with TRBD2 matching over 11 bases. The junction had 6 bases not matched to a gene; V was cut back by 1 base and J by 6 bases. The V gene's germline CDR1 is SGHKS and CDR2 YYEKEE (reference sequence). The CDR3 runs to 15 residues. The CDR3 sequence: CASSLLAGGVSEQYF. The CDR3 DNA sequence: TGTGCCAGCAGCTTGCTAGCGGGGGGAGTTAGCGAGCAGTACTTC. Supplemented by reference TRBV5-5 and TRBJ2-7, the full variable domain reads DAGVTQSPTHLIKTRGQQVTLRCSPISGHKSVSWYQQVLGQGPQFIFQYYEKEERGRGNFPDRFSARQFPNYSSELNVNALLLGDSALYLCASSLLAGGVSEQYFGPGTRLTVT.

This chain connects TRBV6-2 or TRBV6-3 to TRBJ1-5, with a tentative D call TRBD1 (5 bases). Germline values: CDR1 MNHEY, CDR2 SVGEGT. V was clipped by 2 bases and J by 16 bases, with 21 bases between them. The CDR3 has 14 amino acids. CDR3 loop: CASSYGGREDLRHF. Written as DNA, the CDR3 is TGTGCCAGCAGTTACGGAGGCAGGGAGGATTTGAGACATTTT.

This clone was recorded a few times. V usage is TRBV6-5 and J usage is TRBJ1-3; 8 positions match TRBD1. V trimming: 7 bases; J trimming: 6 bases; junction bases outside the gene matches: 11. Germline V lookup: CDR1 MNHEY, CDR2 SVGAGI. This CDR3 has 15 residues. The CDR3 loop is CASTLTRTGLNTIYF. Here the CDR3 DNA reads TGTGCCAGCACCCTCACAAGGACAGGGTTAAACACCATATATTTT.

This clone was recorded once. The chain recombines TRBV20-1 with TRBJ2-5; D perhaps matches TRBD1 (6 bases). Trimming stripped 7 bases from V and 7 bases from J, with 13 bases between. This CDR3 is 11 amino acids long. Germline CDR1 is DFQATT and CDR2 is SNEGSKA (reference sequence). As DNA, the CDR3 is TGCAGTGGAGGACCCAGGGGGACCCAGTACTTC. Translation gives CSGGPRGTQYF.

The chain uses TRBV3-1 (or the pseudogene TRBV3-2) and TRBJ2-3; the D gene is possibly TRBD1 (5 bases). The germline gives CDR1 LGHDT, CDR2 YNNKEL (reference sequence). This CDR3 has 13 residues. Trimming stripped 4 bases from V and 6 bases from J, with 11 bases between. CDR3 in DNA: TGTGCCAGCAGCCTAGGGGCCCCGGATACGCAGTATTTT. It translates to CASSLGAPDTQYF.

The chain links TRBV2 to TRBJ2-7, with TRBD1 matching 9 bases. The CDR3 is 14 residues long. The V gene end was trimmed by 7 bases and the J gene end by 1 base; junction bases not matched to a gene: 5. Germline CDR1 reads SNHLY; CDR2 reads FYNNEI. The CDR3 here is CASTLQGASYEQYF. CDR3 coding DNA: TGTGCCAGCACCTTACAGGGGGCTTCCTACGAGCAGTACTTC.

Only a few counts were recorded for this clone. The chain carries TRBV29-1 and TRBJ2-1; no clear D. V was trimmed by 5 bases and J by 6 bases, leaving 14 bases between them. This CDR3 region has 13 residues. Germline CDR1 reads SQVTM; CDR2 reads ANQGSEA. In DNA form, the CDR3 reads TGCAGCGTTCTGCTAGATATGATCAATGAGCAGTTCTTC. Its translation: CSVLLDMINEQFF.